This T cell receptor (beta chain) was sequenced for a study of T cell responses to AZD1222 COVID-19 vaccine (dated by TCRdb to 2020 to 2023). Concerning the study at large: A total of 240 or so trial participants underwent TCR sequencing, of whom 207 had received two doses of AZD1222 and some 25 had received two doses of the MenACWY control vaccine. Trial participants were enrolled by age into 18-55, 56-69 and 70-plus year subgroups, with about 150, 28 and 57 TCR-sequenced participants respectively.

The paper's findings and limits, for the study overall: The whole spike protein was spanned by vaccine-associated CD4 TCRs, and dominant responses were seen in regions 160-218 and 743-854. In the small 56-69-year group, the increase in depth fell short of significance, most likely because of low power. Because no day 14 peak-response samples were available, repertoires were characterized only after the peak T cell response. Participants were mostly white British, with more females than males. The authors suggested clonal diversity may have been underestimated. Nearly half of unique spike-specific TCRs reportedly recognized epitopes outside regions mutated in the B.1.351 and B.1.1.7 variants. After two AZD1222 doses, spike-specific TCR breadth and depth were significantly higher than at day 0 and than in MenACWY recipients. Conclusions about previously exposed vaccinees are limited, since just five or six AZD1222 recipients were seropositive for SARS-CoV-2 at baseline.

Counted from cysteine to phenylalanine, this CDR3 has 14 amino acids. Only the CDR3 DNA is retained, 42 bases long and in frame from the first base. The germline V gene encodes CDR1 SEHNR and CDR2 FQNEAQ (reference sequence). V sheds 1 base and J sheds 6 bases, leaving 11 bases between their ends. The sample's time point label, in plain terms: baseline before first vaccination. This sample's treatment or condition label indicates: meningococcal conjugate vaccine given as trial control. Samples from vaccinated people were obtained from the UK trials COV001 and COV002, which included a single-blind randomized controlled phase 2/3 trial of AZD1222 (ChAdOx1 nCoV-19) in healthy adults. Trial participant PBMC samples were collected at day 0 and day 28 after the second dose for TCRbeta chain sequencing. The CDR3 regions of human TCRbeta chains were analyzed by immunosequencing. As for the original processing: TCRs in the repertoires were compared against a reference library of SARS-CoV-2-specific TCRs that had been generated with the MIRA antigen-specificity platform. Breadth meant the fraction of unique TCRs that were SARS-CoV-2-associated, whereas depth meant the fraction of total T cells that were SARS-CoV-2-associated. Using the MIRA data, each spike-specific TCR was assigned both to the spike region to which the TCR was reactive and to a CD4 or CD8 class. Log10-transformed breadth and depth values were compared by one-way ANOVA with Sidak's multiple comparisons tests. TCRdb's version of the immuneACCESS table is confined to in-frame rearrangements and falls short of the full clone set. An unresolved V gene accounts for under half of the shortfall where checked; the remainder is of unknown origin. The DNA was the basis for D and trimming; V, J and clone size are from that table. The sample profile shows 90,000 to 120,000 clones; about 92% of them were found once. The ten top clones hold around 3.3% of the sample.

As regards this clone: Its antigen has not been determined. Base-call qualities are not available, and no considerably larger clone is one nucleotide away.

Source: peripheral blood, taken on day 0 of MenACWY control vaccination. The chain joins TRBV7-9 to TRBJ2-3; a weak D assignment points to TRBD2 (5 bases agree). This sequence originates from an adult in good health. The nucleotides are TGTGCCAGCAGCTTAGATCTAGCAAGGGATACGCAGTATTTT. It translates as CASSLDLARDTQYF.